The rows below give T cell receptor beta chains drawn from one sample of a study of cytomegalovirus exposure and HLA in healthy donors. Profiled with immunoSEQ multiplex PCR; TCRdb holds only in-frame clones, not every one. The sample has 70,000 to 95,000 clones, 80% seen once; the top ten hold over 2%. The sample taken for sequencing was PBMCs. These receptors were collected from a man younger than 35 in good health and CMV-seronegative. CDR3s include the opening cysteine and the closing phenylalanine or tryptophan. D genes are given only for firm matches. The listing skips clone size in some rows; elsewhere it reads once, few, many or a size class.

J,D,V,size,CDR3,DNA
TRBJ2-5,TRBD2,TRBV30,few,CAWGNSGGAETQYF,TGTGCCTGGGGAAATAGCGGGGGGGCGGAGACCCAGTACTTC
TRBJ2-7,NA,TRBV7-2,NA,CASSGRRGYEQYF,TGTGCCAGCAGTGGGAGGCGAGGGTACGAGCAGTACTTC
TRBJ1-1,TRBD1,TRBV6-6,NA,CASSQQQGANTEAFF,TGTGCCAGCAGTCAGCAACAGGGGGCGAACACTGAAGCTTTCTTT
TRBJ1-5,TRBD1,TRBV5-1,NA,CASIAGTGNQPQHF,TGCGCCAGCATCGCCGGGACAGGCAATCAGCCCCAGCATTTT
TRBJ1-6,NA,TRBV7-9,NA,CASSLTGNNSPLHF,TGTGCCAGCAGCTTAACAGGCAATAATTCACCCCTCCACTTT
TRBJ2-7,NA,TRBV9,NA,CASSVAGGQSIYEQYF,TGTGCCAGCAGCGTAGCTGGGGGACAAAGTATCTACGAGCAGTACTTC
TRBJ1-5,NA,TRBV6-4,NA,CARGSKHF,TGTGCCAGGGGCTCTAAGCATTTT
TRBJ1-3,TRBD1,TRBV18,NA,CASSPIQPGQGSGNTIYF,TGTGCCAGCTCACCAATTCAACCTGGACAGGGCTCTGGAAACACCATATATTTT
TRBJ2-2,NA,TRBV2,NA,CASSVRAGNTGELFF,TGTGCCAGCAGTGTCCGCGCCGGGAACACCGGGGAGCTGTTTTTT
TRBJ2-7,NA,TRBV11-2,NA,CASSLGHSYEQYF,TGTGCCAGCAGCTTAGGACACTCCTACGAGCAGTACTTC
TRBJ1-2,NA,TRBV5-5,NA,CASSLSGGSLNYGYTF,TGTGCCAGCAGCTTGTCAGGTGGCAGCCTCAACTATGGCTACACCTTC
TRBJ2-5,TRBD1,TRBV10-3,NA,CAISARQGVETQYF,TGTGCCATCAGTGCAAGGCAGGGGGTAGAGACCCAGTACTTC
TRBJ2-4,NA,TRBV7-9,few,CASSPGTGGGGIQYF,TGTGCCAGCAGCCCCGGAACGGGGGGAGGGGGCATTCAGTACTTC
TRBJ2-7,NA,TRBV12-5,NA,CASGSSRASPYEQYF,TGTGCTAGTGGTTCTTCCAGGGCCTCGCCCTACGAGCAGTACTTC
TRBJ2-5,TRBD2,TRBV7-3,NA,CASSPRGGETQYF,TGTGCCAGCAGCCCACGGGGGGGAGAGACCCAGTACTTC
TRBJ1-5,NA,TRBV19,NA,CASGYYADQPQHF,TGTGCCAGTGGTTATTACGCGGATCAGCCCCAGCATTTT
TRBJ1-2,TRBD1,TRBV2,NA,CASSEGQGIYGYTF,TGTGCCAGCAGCGAAGGACAGGGAATCTATGGCTACACCTTC
TRBJ2-7,TRBD1,TRBV7-6,NA,CASSKGQGGEQYF,TGTGCCAGCAGCAAGGGACAGGGGGGCGAGCAGTACTTC
TRBJ1-2,NA,TRBV4-2,NA,CASSQDGVGGVTNYGYTF,TGTGCCAGCAGCCAAGACGGAGTGGGAGGGGTCACTAACTATGGCTACACCTTC
TRBJ2-7,TRBD2,TRBV18,NA,CASSPLGGGGSYEQYF,TGTGCCAGCTCACCCCTGGGCGGCGGGGGGTCCTACGAGCAGTACTTC
TRBJ1-2,TRBD1,TRBV6-6,NA,CASSFVSGTGGYGYTF,TGTGCCAGCAGTTTTGTCTCCGGGACAGGGGGTTATGGCTACACCTTC
TRBJ2-5,NA,TRBV19,NA,CASSSRLRGETQYF,TGTGCCAGTAGTTCCAGGCTCCGTGGGGAGACCCAGTACTTC
TRBJ1-3,NA,TRBV7-9,NA,CASSLEMSLDTIYF,TGTGCCAGCAGCTTAGAGATGAGCTTGGACACCATATATTTT
TRBJ1-1,TRBD1,TRBV27,NA,CASSLTSGTDTEAFF,TGTGCCAGCAGTCTGACTTCCGGGACAGACACTGAAGCTTTCTTT
TRBJ1-2,NA,TRBV9,NA,CASSRGQKKGYTF,TGTGCCAGCAGCCGGGGACAAAAGAAAGGCTACACCTTC
TRBJ2-3,NA,TRBV18,NA,CASSGATSTDTQYF,TGTGCCAGCTCAGGCGCGACTAGCACAGATACGCAGTATTTT
TRBJ2-7,TRBD1,TRBV27,NA,CASTRQGRHEQYF,TGTGCCAGCACCCGACAGGGTAGGCACGAGCAGTACTTC
TRBJ1-1,NA,TRBV5-5,NA,CASSEGAGAIVSAATEAFF,TGTGCCAGCAGCGAAGGAGCGGGGGCGATCGTGTCGGCCGCCACTGAAGCTTTCTTT
TRBJ2-7,NA,TRBV7-8,once,CASSLAVRGNYEQYF,TGTGCCAGCAGCTTAGCTGTGAGGGGGAATTACGAGCAGTACTTC
TRBJ1-1,NA,TRBV12-5,NA,CASGLEPGTEAFF,TGTGCTAGTGGTTTGGAACCGGGGACTGAAGCTTTCTTT
TRBJ1-1,TRBD1,TRBV6-1,NA,CASKRGLDTEAFF,TGTGCCAGCAAAAGGGGGCTGGACACTGAAGCTTTCTTT
TRBJ1-5,NA,TRBV11-2,NA,CASSRGRERNQPQHF,TGTGCCAGCAGCCGAGGGAGGGAGAGGAATCAGCCCCAGCATTTT
TRBJ1-3,TRBD1,TRBV19,NA,CASSIAGQLGNTIYF,TGTGCCAGTAGTATTGCGGGACAGCTTGGAAACACCATATATTTT
TRBJ2-7,NA,TRBV6-1,few,CASGHSGAYEQYF,TGTGCCTCCGGACACTCTGGGGCCTACGAGCAGTACTTC
TRBJ2-3,TRBD2,TRBV5-1,NA,CASRLSTSGGPDTQYF,TGCGCCAGCAGGCTATCGACTAGCGGGGGGCCAGATACGCAGTATTTT
TRBJ2-5,NA,TRBV21-1,NA,CASSKRSRLAGPIQETQYF,TGTGCCAGCAGCAAAAGGAGTAGACTAGCGGGGCCTATCCAAGAGACCCAGTACTTC
TRBJ2-7,NA,TRBV5-1,NA,CASSLGLLSYEQYF,TGCGCCAGCAGCTTGGGGTTATTGTCCTACGAGCAGTACTTC
TRBJ1-1,NA,TRBV7-8,few,CASSLAGHSNTEAFF,TGTGCCAGCAGCTTAGCGGGACACTCGAACACTGAAGCTTTCTTT
TRBJ2-7,TRBD1,TRBV7-9,once,CASSSDRLINHEQYF,TGTGCCAGCAGCTCGGACAGGCTAATCAACCACGAGCAGTACTTC
TRBJ2-1,TRBD2,TRBV25-1,NA,CASSDSGGYNEQFF,TGTGCCAGCAGTGATAGCGGGGGGTACAATGAGCAGTTCTTC
TRBJ1-4,NA,TRBV6-6,few,CASSYRGAIEKLFF,TGTGCCAGCAGTTACAGGGGCGCGATTGAAAAACTGTTTTTT
TRBJ1-1,NA,TRBV29-1,once,CSGVRWEAATEAFF,TGCAGCGGGGTGAGGTGGGAGGCGGCCACTGAAGCTTTCTTT
TRBJ2-3,NA,TRBV19,few,CASTPSRSTDTQYF,TGTGCCAGTACCCCATCGAGGAGCACAGATACGCAGTATTTT
TRBJ1-6,TRBD1,TRBV29-1,NA,CSVEGTGINSPLHF,TGCAGCGTTGAAGGGACAGGGATTAATTCACCCCTCCACTTT
TRBJ1-2,NA,TRBV27,NA,CASSFHAGTLGYYGYTF,TGTGCCAGCAGCTTTCACGCCGGGACACTTGGCTACTATGGCTACACCTTC
TRBJ2-2,NA,TRBV12-2,NA,CASPFSGTNLGVSGELFF,TGTGCAAGTCCCTTCTCAGGGACTAACCTCGGGGTATCCGGGGAGCTGTTTTTT
TRBJ1-2,TRBD1,TRBV7-6,NA,CASSLVVSAGGGYGYTF,TGTGCCAGCAGCTTAGTTGTTTCGGCAGGGGGCGGCTATGGCTACACCTTC
TRBJ2-2,TRBD1,TRBV25-1,NA,CASNLGQGAGGTGELFF,TGTGCCAGCAATCTGGGACAGGGGGCGGGCGGCACCGGGGAGCTGTTTTTT
TRBJ1-4,NA,TRBV9,NA,CASSVGATRNEKLFF,TGTGCCAGCAGCGTAGGGGCGACACGTAATGAAAAACTGTTTTTT
TRBJ2-5,NA,TRBV10-2,NA,CASSDWGEETQYF,TGCGCCAGCAGTGATTGGGGAGAAGAGACCCAGTACTTC
TRBJ1-4,TRBD1,TRBV29-1,NA,CSVVEQGGEKLFF,TGCAGCGTTGTTGAACAGGGGGGTGAAAAACTGTTTTTT